Each of the 24 T cell receptor beta chains below was sequenced from the same sample in a study of T cell responses to AZD1222 COVID-19 vaccine. Assay used: immunoSEQ multiplex PCR; TCRdb lists only in-frame clones, some missing. The sample gives 90,000 to 120,000 clones, around 90% of which show up once; 6% to 7% is in the top ten. The material sequenced was peripheral blood, taken on day 0 of AZD1222 vaccination. The receptors shown here come from an adult in good health.

The chain couples TRBV2 to TRBJ1-5; no definite D call. CDR1 is SNHLY, CDR2 FYNNEI, per germline. The ends were cut back, 2 bases at V and 2 bases at J, with 7 bases in the middle. The CDR3 sequence is 14 residues long. CDR3 DNA: TGTGCCAGCAGTGAACGGCGTGGCAATCAGCCCCAGCATTTT. Translating gives CASSERRGNQPQHF.

The genes are TRBV7-2 and TRBJ1-1; D not certain. Germline V gene lookup returns CDR1 SGHTA and CDR2 FQGNSA. Trimming took 1 base from V and 6 from J, leaving 9 bases between them. This CDR3 region has 13 residues. The CDR3 spells CASSLGYLAEAFF. CDR3 nucleotide sequence: TGTGCCAGCAGCTTAGGGTACCTGGCTGAAGCTTTCTTT.

The J gene is TRBJ2-3, the V gene TRBV18; TRBD2 agrees at 14 bases. Germline CDR1 and CDR2: KGHSH and LQKENI. The CDR3 length is 21 residues. V was pared by 3 bases and J by 0 bases, with 14 bases of the junction left unmatched. The CDR3 nucleotides read TGTGCCAGCTCACCTCGTCCCGGGACTAGCGGGAGACACCATAGCACAGATACGCAGTATTTT. This translates into CASSPRPGTSGRHHSTDTQYF. The whole variable domain, remainder taken from reference TRBV18 and TRBJ2-3, is NAGVMQNPRHLVRRRGQEARLRCSPMKGHSHVYWYRQLPEEGLKFMVYLQKENIIDESGMPKERFSAEFPKEGPSILRIQQVVRGDSAAYFCASSPRPGTSGRHHSTDTQYFGPGTRLTVL.

The CDR3 sequence: CASSLEGGKHSYEQYF. Here the CDR3 DNA reads TGTGCCAGCAGCTTAGAAGGGGGGAAGCACTCCTACGAGCAGTACTTC. The J gene is TRBJ2-7, the V gene TRBV7-2; the D call may be TRBD1 or TRBD2 (6 bases each). Germline V CDR1 and CDR2: SGHTA, FQGNSA. This CDR3 region has 16 residues. V was cut by 1 base and J by 0 bases, with 13 bases left in between.

V is TRBV7-2 and J is TRBJ1-5, with D unclear. Between the trimmed V and J ends, which lost 6 bases and 0 bases, there was a span of 6 bases. This CDR3 region has 13 residues. CDR1 and CDR2 from the germline V gene are SGHTA and FQGNSA. CDR3 sequence (DNA): TGTGCCAGCAGACCCGATAGCAATCAGCCCCAGCATTTT. Translation: CASRPDSNQPQHF.

In the case of this clone: The sample carries other DNA sequences with the same CDR3. The gene calls are TRBV7-2 and TRBJ2-7; TRBD2 matches 8 bases. Germline V CDR1 and CDR2: SGHTA, FQGNSA. The J segment lost 0 bases and the V segment lost 5 bases, leaving 0 bases of the junction unmatched. The CDR3 loop spans 13 amino acids. CDR3 in DNA: TGTGCCAGCAGCACTAGCGGCTCCTACGAGCAGTACTTC. Its protein is CASSTSGSYEQYF. Filled out from reference TRBV7-2 and TRBJ2-7, the complete variable domain reads GAGVSQSPSNKVTEKGKDVELRCDPISGHTALYWYRQSLGQGLEFLIYFQGNSAPDKSGLPSDRFSAERTGGSVSTLTIQRTQQEDSAVYLCASSTSGSYEQYFGPGTRLTVT.

J is TRBJ2-5 and V is TRBV28; 7 positions match TRBD2. The CDR3 consists of 14 residues. V dropped 7 bases and J dropped 4; count of bases not matched to a gene: 9. Germline assignment: CDR1 MDHEN and CDR2 SYDVKM. CDR3 amino acids: CASTFGGVRETQYF. The DNA for the CDR3 is TGTGCCAGCACTTTTGGGGGGGTTAGAGAGACCCAGTACTTC.

V gene TRBV7-2 combines with J gene TRBJ2-1; 8 bases align to TRBD2. The CDR3 extends over 14 amino acids. After removal of 5 bases from V and 9 bases from J, the junction contained 9 bases not matched to a gene. Germline CDR1 is SGHTA and CDR2 is FQGNSA. In DNA form, the CDR3 reads TGTGCCAGCAGCCCCTCGAGCGGGAGTAGTGAGCAGTTCTTC. This translates into CASSPSSGSSEQFF.

This clone came up many times. The chain uses TRBV2 and TRBJ2-7; maybe TRBD2 (5 bases). The V end was cut by 6 bases, the J end by 0 bases, with 18 bases between. This CDR3 has 16 amino acids. CDR1 and CDR2 (germline): SNHLY, FYNNEI. CDR3 sequence: CASSVSAESSSYEQYF. The CDR3 DNA reads TGTGCCAGCAGCGTTTCAGCGGAGTCCTCCTCCTACGAGCAGTACTTC.

The CDR3 coding sequence is TGTGCCAGCAGCTCCGCGGGACTCCCCCACAATGAGCAGTTCTTC. This encodes CASSSAGLPHNEQFF. The rearrangement uses TRBV11-3 and TRBJ2-1; D possibly corresponds to TRBD2 (6 bases). The CDR3 loop spans 15 amino acids. V lost 4 bases to trimming and J lost 5 bases, with 15 bases between them. Germline V CDR1 and CDR2: SGHNT, YENEEA. The full variable domain, in which reference TRBV11-3 and TRBJ2-1 provide the parts outside the CDR3, is EAGVVQSPRYKIIEKKQPVAFWCNPISGHNTLYWYLQNLGQGPELLIRYENEEAVDDSQLPKDRFSAERLKGVDSTLKIQPAELGDSAVYLCASSSAGLPHNEQFFGPGTRLTVL.

This clone was detected only a few times. This chain connects TRBV19 to TRBJ2-1; TRBD2 is a possible D gene (6 bases). Trimming took off 0 bases at V and 8 bases at J, with 23 bases between the two ends. The CDR3 is made up of 18 amino acids. Germline loops: CDR1 LNHDA, CDR2 SQIVND (reference sequence). The CDR3 sequence is CASSIEKPGLLFVDEQFF. Here the CDR3 DNA reads TGTGCCAGTAGTATAGAAAAACCGGGACTTCTATTTGTAGATGAGCAGTTCTTC.

The chain employs TRBV18 and TRBJ1-3, with 10 bases aligning to TRBD1. The V and J ends lost 3 bases and 4 bases, in that order; junction bases with no gene match: 6. CDR3 length: 16 residues. Germline V gene sequence: CDR1 KGHSH, CDR2 LQKENI. The CDR3 loop reads CASSPPGTGVGNTIYF. For the CDR3, the DNA is TGTGCCAGCTCACCGCCCGGGACAGGGGTAGGAAACACCATATATTTT.

This clone came up once. This chain joins TRBV4-2 and TRBJ2-7; the match to TRBD1 covers 9 bases. Looked up from germline, CDR1 is LGHNA and CDR2 is YNFKEQ. The V segment lost 5 bases and the J segment 5 bases; nucleotides outside the gene matches: 13. This CDR3 has 16 residues. The CDR3 reads CASSTDGTGTFDEQYF. CDR3 in DNA: TGTGCCAGCAGCACCGATGGGACAGGGACATTCGACGAGCAGTACTTC.

The chain is built from TRBV19 and TRBJ2-2; D is undetermined. Trimming cost V 5 bases and J 1 base, with 14 bases left between them. Germline V gene data show CDR1 as LNHDA and CDR2 as SQIVND (reference sequence). The CDR3 loop spans 16 amino acids. CDR3: CASSDGVRKNTGELFF. CDR3 DNA sequence: TGTGCCAGTAGTGACGGTGTCAGAAAGAACACCGGGGAGCTGTTTTTT.

The chain employs TRBV3-1 (or the pseudogene TRBV3-2) and TRBJ1-4; D gene uncertain. V was trimmed by 2 bases and J by 5 bases, leaving 9 bases between them. CDR1 LGHDT and CDR2 YNNKEL come from the germline V gene (reference sequence). The length of the CDR3 is 14 residues. As DNA, the CDR3 is TGTGCCAGCAGCCAATGGCAGCCGAATGAAAAACTGTTTTTT. This translates into CASSQWQPNEKLFF.

V usage is TRBV2 and J usage is TRBJ1-3; the match to TRBD1 covers 8 bases. There are 13 residues in the CDR3. Germline CDR1 is SNHLY and CDR2 is FYNNEI. J was trimmed by 1 base and V by 8 bases; bases with no gene match: 1. As DNA, the CDR3 is TGTGCCAGCGGACAGGGATCTGGAAACACCATATATTTT. It yields the protein CASGQGSGNTIYF. The whole variable domain, filled in from reference TRBV2 and TRBJ1-3, reads EPEVTQTPSHQVTQMGQEVILRCVPISNHLYFYWYRQILGQKVEFLVSFYNNEISEKSEIFDDQFSVERPDGSNFTLKIRSTKLEDSAMYFCASGQGSGNTIYFGEGSWLTVV.

The chain recombines TRBV3-1 (or the pseudogene TRBV3-2) with TRBJ2-1, with 8 positions matching TRBD1. The CDR3 length is 15 residues. Trimming cost V 2 bases and J 2 bases; bases outside gene matches: 2. CDR1 and CDR2 from the germline V gene are LGHDT and YNNKEL (reference sequence). The CDR3 spells CASSQNRGAYNEQFF. The CDR3 DNA is TGTGCCAGCAGCCAAAACAGGGGGGCCTACAATGAGCAGTTCTTC.

The J gene is TRBJ1-4, the V gene TRBV5-1, with D possibly TRBD1 on 5 matching bases. The CDR3 loop spans 16 amino acids. V was cut by 4 bases and J by 5 bases, with 18 bases left in between. Germline loops: CDR1 SGHRS, CDR2 YFSETQ. In nucleotides, the CDR3 is TGCGCCAGCAGCCAAAACCCCGGGGCTGAAAATGAAAAACTGTTTTTT. As protein: CASSQNPGAENEKLFF.

V gene TRBV4-2 combines with J gene TRBJ2-2, with TRBD2 matching 11 bases. The length of the CDR3 is 19 residues. Looked up from germline, CDR1 is LGHNA and CDR2 is YNFKEQ. J gave up 4 bases and V 0 bases, and 10 bases lay outside the gene matches. CDR3 in DNA: TGTGCCAGCAGCCAAGAACTAACTAGCGGGAGCGGGGGCACCGGGGAGCTGTTTTTT. It translates to CASSQELTSGSGGTGELFF.

The gene calls are TRBV27 and TRBJ1-2, with 7 bases matching TRBD1. Germline CDR1 MNHEY, CDR2 SMNVEV (reference sequence). V dropped 6 bases and J dropped 5; count of bases not matched to a gene: 15. The CDR3 totals 16 residues. In DNA, the CDR3 is TGTGCCAGCAGAGGGACAGACCCAATGGGAGAATATGGCTACACCTTC. Translation gives CASRGTDPMGEYGYTF.

V and J are TRBV9 and TRBJ2-7, with D possibly being TRBD2 (7 bases). V was pared by 5 bases and J by 6 bases, with 15 bases between. The length of the CDR3 is 13 residues. Germline loops: CDR1 SGDLS, CDR2 YYNGEE. CDR3 residues: CASRGGGGGEQYF. CDR3 nucleotide sequence: TGTGCCAGCAGGGGAGGGGGAGGCGGCGAGCAGTACTTC. Variable domain in full (rest from reference TRBV9 and TRBJ2-7): DSGVTQTPKHLITATGQRVTLRCSPRSGDLSVYWYQQSLDQGLQFLIQYYNGEERAKGNILERFSAQQFPDLHSELNLSSLELGDSALYFCASRGGGGGEQYFGPGTRLTVT.

The rearrangement links TRBV3-1 (or the pseudogene TRBV3-2) to TRBJ2-1, with 7 bases fitting TRBD2. The trim removed 1 base at V and 8 bases at J, leaving 14 bases unmatched. Germline V gives CDR1 LGHDT, CDR2 YNNKEL (reference sequence). This CDR3 comprises 17 residues. The DNA of the CDR3 is TGTGCCAGCAGCCAAGTTATGGCGGGAGCCCGGGGTGATGAGCAGTTCTTC. Translated, it gives CASSQVMAGARGDEQFF.

The chain recombines TRBV6-6 with TRBJ1-3; weak D call: TRBD1 (5 bases). Between the trimmed V and J ends, which lost 4 bases and 1 base, there was a span of 11 bases. The CDR3 has 15 amino acids. CDR1 is MNHNY and CDR2 is SVGAGI in the germline V gene (reference sequence). The CDR3 nucleotides read TGTGCCAGCAGTTCCCCGAGGGGATCTGGAAACACCATATATTTT. This gives the protein CASSSPRGSGNTIYF.

Only one count was recorded for this clone. The chain combines TRBV30 with TRBJ1-5; TRBD1 matches 7 bases. The CDR3 totals 14 residues. Germline assignment: CDR1 GTSNPN and CDR2 SVGIG (reference sequence). J gave up 7 bases and V 1 base, and 7 bases lay outside the gene matches. CDR3 residues: CAWSGQGEVQPQHF. The DNA for the CDR3 is TGTGCCTGGAGTGGACAGGGAGAGGTCCAGCCCCAGCATTTT.